The 23 T cell receptor beta chains in this list originate from one sample, sequenced in a study of blood T cell repertoires in COVID-19. Data came from immunoSEQ multiplex PCR; TCRdb stores just in-frame clones and leaves some out. Of some 150,000 clones listed, under 90% are singletons. Sequencing used peripheral blood. These receptors were obtained from a human donor in a cohort sampled during active COVID-19.

The chain uses TRBV27 and TRBJ2-3, with TRBD2 identical over 9 bases. Losses at the gene ends were 6 bases for V and 0 bases for J; bases not matched to a gene: 10. The germline gives CDR1 MNHEY, CDR2 SMNVEV (reference sequence). CDR3 length: 17 residues. CDR3 in amino acids: CASRPLGGLASTDTQYF. In DNA, the CDR3 is TGTGCCAGCAGGCCCTTGGGGGGACTAGCAAGCACAGATACGCAGTATTTT.

In nucleotides, the CDR3 is TGTGCCAGCAGCGTATCGGACTTTCACACAGATACGCAGTATTTT. Residues: CASSVSDFHTDTQYF. The chain recombines TRBV9 with TRBJ2-3; D may be TRBD2 (5 bases). V dropped 1 base and J dropped 2 bases, with 11 bases sitting between them. In germline, CDR1 is SGDLS, CDR2 YYNGEE. The CDR3 totals 15 residues.

V usage is TRBV6-1 and J usage is TRBJ2-7; 7 positions match TRBD1. Germline V lookup: CDR1 MNHNS, CDR2 SASEGT. The CDR3 has 14 residues. V lost 1 base to trimming and J lost 4 bases; unmatched junction nucleotides: 4. The CDR3 nucleotides are TGTGCCAGCAGTGAAGACAGGGGAGAGTACGAGCAGTACGTC. Its translation: CASSEDRGEYEQYV.

The genes are TRBV27 and TRBJ1-3; D is unclear. V was trimmed by 3 bases and J by 0 bases, leaving 9 bases between them. Germline-derived CDR1 and CDR2 are MNHEY and SMNVEV (reference sequence). The CDR3 consists of 15 residues. CDR3 sequence reads: CASSFSGYSGNTIYF. For the CDR3, the DNA is TGTGCCAGCAGTTTTTCGGGGTACTCTGGAAACACCATATATTTT.

V and J are TRBV29-1 and TRBJ1-2, with TRBD1 matching 8 bases. The CDR3 contains 12 residues. In germline, CDR1 is SQVTM, CDR2 ANQGSEA. The V gene end was trimmed by 5 bases and the J gene end by 8 bases; junction bases not matched to a gene: 7. The CDR3 nucleotides are TGCAGCGTTTTCGGGACAGGATCAGGCTACACCTTC. Its translation: CSVFGTGSGYTF.

The genes are TRBV6-1 and TRBJ1-2; D call uncertain. The CDR3 totals 17 residues. Looked up from germline, CDR1 is MNHNS and CDR2 is SASEGT. V was shortened by 4 bases and J by 3 bases, with 21 bases between the two germline ends. DNA for the CDR3: TGTGCCAGCAGTGTTTCCCGGATAATAAGTCTAGACTATGGCTACACCTTC. Translated: CASSVSRIISLDYGYTF.

The chain recombines TRBV29-1 with TRBJ1-2, with 9 nucleotides matching TRBD1. In germline, CDR1 is SQVTM, CDR2 ANQGSEA. Unmatched junction bases numbered 12, after V lost 5 bases and J lost 8 bases. This CDR3 contains 14 residues. The CDR3 DNA follows: TGCAGCGTTACCAGATACAGGACAGGGGAAGGCTACACCTTC. It is translated as CSVTRYRTGEGYTF.

The J gene is TRBJ2-1, the V gene TRBV30; 7 bases fit TRBD2. J gave up 4 bases and V 0 bases, and 3 bases lay outside the gene matches. CDR3 length: 14 amino acids. Germline CDR1 is GTSNPN and CDR2 is SVGIG (reference sequence). The CDR3 here is CAWSVTSVYNEQFF. In DNA form, the CDR3 reads TGTGCCTGGAGTGTAACTAGCGTTTACAATGAGCAGTTCTTC. Variable domain in full (rest from reference TRBV30 and TRBJ2-1): SQTIHQWPATLVQPVGSPLSLECTVEGTSNPNLYWYRQAAGRGLQLLFYSVGIGQISSEVPQNLSASRPQDRQFILSSKKLLLSDSGFYLCAWSVTSVYNEQFFGPGTRLTVL.

J is TRBJ2-1 and V is TRBV24-1; no definite D call. The CDR3 length is 13 residues. CDR1 is KGHDR, CDR2 SFDVKD, per germline. The germline V and J ends were trimmed by 12 bases and 0 bases, with 11 bases remaining between them. The CDR3 nucleotides are TGTGCCTCTCAAGGCGGCTCCTACAATGAGCAGTTCTTC. It specifies CASQGGSYNEQFF.

The chain has TRBV3-1 (or the pseudogene TRBV3-2) and TRBJ1-1; 8 nucleotides match TRBD1. The CDR3 is 15 amino acids. The germline gives CDR1 LGHDT, CDR2 YNNKEL (reference sequence). After removal of 1 base from V and 4 bases from J, the junction contained 5 bases not matched to a gene. In nucleotides, the CDR3 is TGTGCCAGCAGCCAAGGGGCAGGGGGCTTCACTGAAGCTTTCTTT. Amino acid sequence: CASSQGAGGFTEAFF.

The V and J genes are TRBV11-3 and TRBJ2-5; tentative D call: TRBD1 (5 bases). Trimming shortened V by 3 bases and J by 4 bases, and 15 bases separated the two germline ends. The CDR3 loop spans 15 amino acids. The V gene's germline CDR1 is SGHNT and CDR2 YENEEA. CDR3 nucleotide sequence: TGTGCCAGCAGCTTGGGGCCTGGACCAGGAGAGACCCAGTACTTC. This codes for CASSLGPGPGETQYF. The variable domain in full, completed from reference TRBV11-3 and TRBJ2-5, reads EAGVVQSPRYKIIEKKQPVAFWCNPISGHNTLYWYLQNLGQGPELLIRYENEEAVDDSQLPKDRFSAERLKGVDSTLKIQPAELGDSAVYLCASSLGPGPGETQYFGPGTRLLVL.

This clone has just a few counts. This rearrangement joins TRBV18 to TRBJ2-2; a possible D gene is TRBD2 (5 bases). Germline V lookup: CDR1 KGHSH, CDR2 LQKENI. Trimming shortened V by 3 bases and J by 12 bases, and 17 bases separated the two germline ends. The CDR3 loop spans 14 amino acids. The CDR3 protein is CASSPEGRVRKLFF. Written as DNA, the CDR3 is TGTGCCAGCTCACCGGAAGGGCGGGTCAGGAAGCTGTTTTTT.

V usage is TRBV19 and J usage is TRBJ1-2; unclear D gene. Germline lookup yields CDR1 LNHDA and CDR2 SQIVND (reference sequence). V lost 5 bases and J 3 bases, leaving 16 bases between the germline ends. This CDR3 is 15 amino acids long. The CDR3 DNA reads as TGTGCCAGTAGTCCGGACCGGGAGCTATACTATGGCTACACCTTC. Translating it yields CASSPDRELYYGYTF.

The rearrangement uses TRBV7-3 and TRBJ2-1; weak D call: TRBD2 (6 bases). The ends were cut back, 5 bases at V and 2 bases at J, with 13 bases in the middle. This CDR3 is built from 15 residues. In germline, CDR1 is SGHTA, CDR2 FQGTGA. The CDR3 loop is CASSVSGGPYNEQFF. CDR3 nucleotides: TGTGCCAGCAGCGTTTCCGGGGGACCCTACAATGAGCAGTTCTTC.

The chain has TRBV15 and TRBJ2-5; the match to TRBD2 covers 9 bases. CDR1 LNHNV and CDR2 YYDKDF come from the germline V gene (reference sequence). The CDR3 has 16 amino acids. Trimming cost V 0 bases and J 2 bases; bases outside gene matches: 4. The CDR3 sequence is CATSRERGGLQETQYF. For the CDR3, the DNA is TGTGCCACCAGCAGAGAGCGGGGGGGCCTACAAGAGACCCAGTACTTC.

This rearrangement joins TRBV25-1 to TRBJ2-7; TRBD1 is a possible D gene (6 bases). Germline CDR1 reads MGHDK; CDR2 reads SYGVNS. Trimming cost V 7 bases and J 3 bases, with 19 bases left between them. The CDR3 spans 15 residues. CDR3 sequence: CASIRLLTGNYEQYV. The DNA for the CDR3 is TGTGCCAGCATCCGCCTATTGACAGGAAACTACGAGCAGTACGTC.

This clone has only one observation. The chain couples TRBV11-2 to TRBJ1-6; D gene unclear. Germline CDR1 is SGHAT and CDR2 is FQNNGV. Trimming removed 5 bases at V and 10 bases at J, with 12 bases between. This CDR3 has 13 amino acids. CDR3 DNA: TGTGCCAGCAGCCCGACGGGGATATCACCCCTCCACTTT. Amino acids: CASSPTGISPLHF.

The V gene is TRBV4-3, the J gene TRBJ2-3; 12 bases match TRBD2. This CDR3 is 16 amino acids long. The V gene end was trimmed by 1 base and the J gene end by 5 bases; junction bases not matched to a gene: 4. The germline CDR1 and CDR2 sequences are LGHNA and YSLEER. The CDR3 nucleotides read TGCGCCAGCAGCCAAGGACTAGCGGGGGCAATAGATACGCAGTATTTT. Protein product: CASSQGLAGAIDTQYF.

CDR3 coding DNA: TGTGCCAGCAGTTCTTTCGGGACTCGCGACTACAATGAGCAGTTCTTC. Protein: CASSSFGTRDYNEQFF. This chain joins TRBV27 and TRBJ2-1; possibly TRBD2 for D (6 bases). The ends were cut back, 4 bases at V and 3 bases at J, with 16 bases in the middle. Germline-derived CDR1 and CDR2 are MNHEY and SMNVEV (reference sequence). The CDR3 totals 16 residues.

V and J are TRBV4-1 and TRBJ2-4; 8 positions match TRBD2. The CDR3 loop spans 14 amino acids. J was trimmed by 7 bases and V by 3 bases; bases with no gene match: 5. In germline, CDR1 is MGHRA, CDR2 YSYEKL. CDR3 protein: CASSQPGTRNIQYF. In DNA form, the CDR3 reads TGCGCCAGCAGCCAGCCCGGGACTAGGAACATTCAGTACTTC.

This sequence joins TRBV14 and TRBJ2-5; 8 bases align to TRBD1. The CDR3 length is 16 residues. Germline trimming cut 1 base from V and 0 bases from J; bases unmatched to any gene: 4. CDR1 is SGHDN, CDR2 FVKESK, per germline. The CDR3: CASSQGTGGYQETQYF. DNA for the CDR3: TGTGCCAGCAGCCAAGGTACAGGGGGGTACCAAGAGACCCAGTACTTC.

The CDR3 bases are TGTGCCAGCAGCTTCACTAGCGGATCCTACAATGAGCAGTTCTTC. Translation: CASSFTSGSYNEQFF. The chain employs TRBV7-3 and TRBJ2-1, with TRBD2 matching 8 bases. Germline loops: CDR1 SGHTA, CDR2 FQGTGA. V shed 3 bases, J shed 1 base, and the junction held 2 bases outside the gene matches. This CDR3 is built from 15 residues.

The CDR3 protein is CASSLQGDEQFF. As DNA, the CDR3 is TGTGCCAGCAGCCTACAGGGGGATGAGCAGTTCTTC. The rearrangement joins TRBV3-1 (or the pseudogene TRBV3-2) to TRBJ2-1, with 8 bases matching TRBD1. Germline V lookup: CDR1 LGHDT, CDR2 YNNKEL (reference sequence). V lost 4 bases, J lost 8 bases, and 1 base stayed unmatched. The length of the CDR3 is 12 residues.